The 14 T cell receptor beta chains presented below share a single source sample, sequenced in a study of T cells in localized non-small cell lung cancer. TCRdb's table, derived via immunoSEQ multiplex PCR, lists solely in-frame clones and lacks some. Here the sample spans about 2,200 clones, roughly 38% being singletons. The sample was normal lung tissue next to the tumor, taken before any cancer treatment. Receptors originate from a female donor over 55 with stage I squamous cell lung carcinoma.

This clone is medium-sized in the sample. The chain combines TRBV11-3 with TRBJ1-5; TRBD1 might be the D (6 bases). Trimming removed 5 bases at V and 5 bases at J, with 22 bases between. CDR1 SGHNT and CDR2 YENEEA come from the germline V gene. This CDR3 has 17 residues. CDR3 DNA sequence: TGTGCCAGCAGCGTACGGCCCCCATTGACAGGAGATCAGCCCCAGCATTTT. Its translation is CASSVRPPLTGDQPQHF. Drawing the rest from reference TRBV11-3 and TRBJ1-5, the complete variable domain is EAGVVQSPRYKIIEKKQPVAFWCNPISGHNTLYWYLQNLGQGPELLIRYENEEAVDDSQLPKDRFSAERLKGVDSTLKIQPAELGDSAVYLCASSVRPPLTGDQPQHFGDGTRLSIL.

This chain links TRBV4-1 with TRBJ1-4; no reliable D call. CDR3 length: 14 amino acids. In germline, CDR1 is MGHRA, CDR2 YSYEKL. Between the trimmed V and J ends, which lost 0 bases and 3 bases, there was a span of 5 bases. The CDR3 DNA sequence: TGCGCCAGCAGCCAAGACTACTCTAATGAAAAACTGTTTTTT. Its translation is CASSQDYSNEKLFF.

V usage is TRBV25-1 and J usage is TRBJ1-1; D remains ambiguous. The CDR3 has 13 residues. The germline V gene encodes CDR1 MGHDK and CDR2 SYGVNS. V lost 3 bases and J 3 bases, leaving 8 bases between the germline ends. CDR3 sequence: CASSDQFHTEAFF. CDR3 in DNA: TGTGCCAGCAGTGATCAATTTCACACTGAAGCTTTCTTT.

V gene TRBV6-8 combines with J gene TRBJ1-4, with D maybe TRBD1 (6 bases). Trimming removed 10 bases from V and 1 base from J, with 13 bases in between. Germline-derived CDR1 and CDR2 are MNHGY and SAAAGT. The length of the CDR3 is 14 residues. The CDR3 DNA reads TGTGCCATCTTTTCAGGGGTAACTAATGAAAAACTGTTTTTT. Translating gives CAIFSGVTNEKLFF.

This sequence joins TRBV9 and TRBJ2-2, with 8 nucleotides matching TRBD1. The CDR3 is made up of 16 amino acids. The ends lost 6 bases at V and 1 base at J; junction bases unmatched: 8. Per germline, CDR1 SGDLS and CDR2 YYNGEE. The CDR3 loop is CASNRDRLKNTGELFF. The CDR3 DNA reads as TGTGCCAGCAATCGGGACAGGCTAAAGAACACCGGGGAGCTGTTTTTT.

The chain has TRBV6-8 and TRBJ2-1, with 7 nucleotides matching TRBD1. The trim removed 2 bases at V and 6 bases at J, leaving 13 bases unmatched. Germline-derived CDR1 and CDR2 are MNHGY and SAAAGT. The CDR3 contains 17 residues. The DNA for the CDR3 is TGTGCCAGCAGTTACCTGGGACCGGGACAGTCTCGCAATGAGCAGTTCTTC. Translation: CASSYLGPGQSRNEQFF.

Relative to its sample, this clone is medium-sized. J is TRBJ2-7 and V is TRBV11-3, with TRBD1 as a possible D gene (7 bases). Trimming took off 7 bases at V and 0 bases at J, with 19 bases between the two ends. The CDR3 extends over 16 amino acids. Germline V gene sequence: CDR1 SGHNT, CDR2 YENEEA. CDR3 loop: CASTQGGGEASYEQYF. The CDR3 DNA is TGTGCCAGCACCCAGGGGGGCGGGGAAGCCTCCTACGAGCAGTACTTC.

This rearrangement joins TRBV18 to TRBJ2-3; D perhaps matches TRBD1 (6 bases). The CDR3 extends over 14 amino acids. Germline V gene lookup returns CDR1 KGHSH and CDR2 LQKENI. V lost 4 bases and J lost 2, with 10 bases in between. In DNA, the CDR3 is TGTGCCAGCTCACTCGGACAGACCACAGATACGCAGTATTTT. It codes for CASSLGQTTDTQYF.

The rearrangement links TRBV6-7 to TRBJ2-5, with D perhaps being TRBD1 or TRBD2 (6 bases each). TRBV6-7 is designated an ORF whose function remains uncertain. This CDR3 has 14 amino acids. The V and J ends lost 5 bases and 4 bases respectively, with 14 bases between them. The CDR3 coding sequence is TGTGCCAGCAGTGAAAAGGGGGGCCGAGAGACCCAGTACTTC. This translates into CASSEKGGRETQYF.

This clone is deemed large. The gene calls are TRBV11-3 and TRBJ2-1, with TRBD2 matching 7 bases. The CDR3 is made up of 16 amino acids. Germline V gives CDR1 SGHNT, CDR2 YENEEA. V lost 3 bases to trimming and J lost 0 bases; unmatched junction nucleotides: 5. The CDR3 loop is CASSFAGRASYNEQFF. The CDR3 DNA follows: TGTGCCAGCAGCTTTGCGGGGAGGGCCTCCTACAATGAGCAGTTCTTC.

V usage is TRBV9 and J usage is TRBJ1-2, with 7 bases identical to TRBD1. The CDR3 is made up of 14 amino acids. CDR1 is SGDLS and CDR2 is YYNGEE in the germline V gene. Unmatched junction bases numbered 8, after V lost 5 bases and J lost 4 bases. The CDR3 DNA sequence: TGTGCCAGCAGTTCGACAGGGCTTGGCTATGGCTACACCTTC. It codes for CASSSTGLGYGYTF.

Only a few counts were recorded for this clone. V is TRBV19 and J is TRBJ1-6, with TRBD1 matching 9 bases. The trim removed 7 bases at V and 8 bases at J, leaving 6 bases unmatched. CDR3 size: 14 residues. The V gene's germline CDR1 is LNHDA and CDR2 SQIVND (reference sequence). In DNA, the CDR3 is TGTGCCAGTACCCCGGGACAGGGTCATTCACCCCTCCACTTT. Translating gives CASTPGQGHSPLHF. Supplemented by reference TRBV19 and TRBJ1-6, the full variable domain reads DGGITQSPKYLFRKEGQNVTLSCEQNLNHDAMYWYRQDPGQGLRLIYYSQIVNDFQKGDIAEGYSVSREKKESFPLTVTSAQKNPTAFYLCASTPGQGHSPLHFGNGTRLTVT.

This clone is classed as medium-sized. The V and J genes are TRBV11-3 and TRBJ2-7; D uncertain. This CDR3 spans 15 amino acids. Deletions cut 0 bases from V and 2 bases from J, with 11 bases between. Germline CDR1 is SGHNT and CDR2 is YENEEA. CDR3 coding DNA: TGTGCCAGCAGCTTAGACAGGTCCACGACCTACGAGCAGTACTTC. It codes for CASSLDRSTTYEQYF.

This clone turned up a few times. This sequence joins TRBV29-1 and TRBJ1-2, with a possible D match to TRBD1 (6 bases). The CDR3 runs to 13 residues. V lost 6 bases and J lost 2, with 13 bases in between. CDR1 and CDR2 (germline): SQVTM, ANQGSEA. In DNA, the CDR3 is TGCAGCGTACTTTTACAGGGAAACTATGGCTACACCTTC. The encoded protein is CSVLLQGNYGYTF.